This is a list of T cell receptor beta chains from one sample in a study of shared clonotypes between healthy human individuals. Generated by immunoSEQ multiplex PCR, the TCRdb table keeps only in-frame clones and is missing some. Found here are about 680,000 clones, 90% to 95% of them singletons; the top ten hold 24%. The source material was naive CD8+ T cells sorted from blood. The receptors were gathered from a man aged 25-45 years in good health. Each CDR3 is given with its conserved first and last residue. D genes are given only for firm matches. Clone size appears in some rows only: once, few, many, or a class for an expanded clone.

v_gene	j_gene	abundance	d_gene	CDR3nt	CDR3aa
TRBV5-1	TRBJ2-5	-	TRBD1	TGCGCCAGCAGCTTGGTTTTGGCAGGGGGCGCTGAGACCCAGTACTTC	CASSLVLAGGAETQYF
TRBV6-4	TRBJ2-7	-	TRBD1	TGTGCCAGGGCAACCGGGACAGGGGGCTACGAGCAGTACTTC	CARATGTGGYEQYF
TRBV7-9	TRBJ2-1	-	-	TGTGCCAGCAGAAATACAGGGAACACCTACAATGAGCAGTTCTTC	CASRNTGNTYNEQFF
TRBV5-4	TRBJ1-1	-	TRBD1	TGTGCCAGCAGCCCGAAGGTCGCAGGGGGCGACACTGAAGCTTTCTTT	CASSPKVAGGDTEAFF
TRBV7-9	TRBJ2-7	-	TRBD2	TGTGCCAGCAGCTCCCGGACTAGCGGGAGTTCCGAGCAGTACTTC	CASSSRTSGSSEQYF
TRBV23-1	TRBJ2-1	-	-	TGCGCCAGCAGTCAATCCGCGGGGGCCCCCGGACCCAATGAGCAGTTCTTC	CASSQSAGAPGPNEQFF
TRBV30	TRBJ1-1	-	-	TGTGCCTGGAGTGCCGGGCTGGGAACTGAAGCTTTCTTT	CAWSAGLGTEAFF
TRBV27	TRBJ1-2	few	-	TGTGCCAGCAGGGGTTGGGACTATGGCTACACCTTC	CASRGWDYGYTF
TRBV6-5	TRBJ2-7	-	TRBD2	TGTGCCAGCAGCCAACCGGATAGCGGGAGTTACGAGCAGTACTTC	CASSQPDSGSYEQYF
TRBV7-8	TRBJ2-1	-	-	TGTGCCAGCAGCTTGGGTGCGAGGGGGGACAATGAGCAGTTCTTC	CASSLGARGDNEQFF
TRBV4-1	TRBJ2-1	-	TRBD2	TGCGCCAGCAGCCCGACTAGCGGGTATAACAATGAGCAGTTCTTC	CASSPTSGYNNEQFF
TRBV7-9	TRBJ2-3	-	-	TGTGCCAGCAGCTTAGCGCGGTACACAGATACGCAGTATTTT	CASSLARYTDTQYF
TRBV2	TRBJ2-5	-	-	TGTGCCAGCAAGGTGGGGGGAGGAGAGACCCAGTACTTC	CASKVGGGETQYF
TRBV5-6	TRBJ2-7	-	-	TGTGCCAGCAGCTTTAGTCAGGGAAATAGGCGCGAGCAGTACTTC	CASSFSQGNRREQYF
TRBV21-1	TRBJ2-7	-	-	TGTGCCAGCAGCAAATCGTCAGGGGCAATTGAGCAGTACTTC	CASSKSSGAIEQYF
TRBV25-1	TRBJ2-7	-	-	TGTGCCAGCAGTGGAACAGGGCGCTACGAGCAGTACTTC	CASSGTGRYEQYF
TRBV7-9	TRBJ2-1	-	TRBD1	TGTGCCAGCAGCCTGACAGGGACCCTCTTC	CASSLTGTLF
TRBV27	TRBJ2-3	-	-	TGTGCCAGCAGTCCGGCCCTAGGAGATACGCAGTATTTT	CASSPALGDTQYF
TRBV28	TRBJ2-7	-	TRBD1	TGTGCCAGCAGACCCGCAGGGGGTATGCCTGGGGAGCAGTACTTC	CASRPAGGMPGEQYF
TRBV9	TRBJ2-2	-	TRBD2	TGTGCCAGCAGCGAGCCCGGGGGGGGCACGAACACCGGGGAGCTGTTTTTT	CASSEPGGGTNTGELFF
TRBV28	TRBJ2-1	-	-	TGTGCCAGCAGTTTTTTCGGAAACACCAATGAGCAGTTCTTC	CASSFFGNTNEQFF
TRBV29-1	TRBJ2-1	once	-	TGCAGCGTTGTAACCGCCGGGGCTATGACGGAGCAGTTCTTC	CSVVTAGAMTEQFF
TRBV14	TRBJ2-7	-	-	TGTGCCAGCAGGCAGACAGCCGGATCCTACGAGCAGTACTTC	CASRQTAGSYEQYF
TRBV15	TRBJ2-2	-	-	TGTGCCACCAGCAGAGATCGGGCAGGGTCCGGGGAGCTGTTTTTT	CATSRDRAGSGELFF
TRBV7-9	TRBJ2-7	-	-	TGTGCCAGCAGCTTAAGGGGGGGCAGCTCCTACGAGCAGTACTTC	CASSLRGGSSYEQYF
TRBV7-8	TRBJ2-3	-	TRBD1	TGTGCCAGCAGCTTAGGGACAGGGGGCGCAGATACGCAGTATTTT	CASSLGTGGADTQYF
TRBV2	TRBJ2-7	-	-	TGTGCCAGCAGTGAGAATCCGCTTACCTACGAGCAGTACTTC	CASSENPLTYEQYF
TRBV7-9	TRBJ2-7	-	-	TGTGCCAGCAGCTTAGCTGGGGGCGAGCAGTACTTC	CASSLAGGEQYF
TRBV27	TRBJ2-7	few	TRBD1	TGTGCCAGCAGCCTTTCGGGACAGGGGGACTACGAGCAGTACTTC	CASSLSGQGDYEQYF
TRBV7-9	TRBJ2-7	-	TRBD1	TGTGCCAGCAGCATCACAGGGGCCTACGAGCAGTACTTC	CASSITGAYEQYF
TRBV27	TRBJ1-5	-	-	TGTGCCAGCAGTTTAAAGGGGCCTAATCAGCCCCAGCATTTT	CASSLKGPNQPQHF
TRBV29-1	TRBJ1-2	-	-	TGCAGCGTTGTCGCTCACGGGATTTTAAACTATGGCTACACCTTC	CSVVAHGILNYGYTF
TRBV29-1	TRBJ1-2	-	-	TGCAGCGTTGACAGGGTCCCCCCCAGGGACTATGGCTACACCTTC	CSVDRVPPRDYGYTF
TRBV5-3	TRBJ1-1	-	-	TGTGCCAGCGGCGCTTCCCGGACTGAAGCTTTCTTT	CASGASRTEAFF
TRBV18	TRBJ2-1	-	TRBD2	TGTGCCAGCTCACCATTAGCGGGAGAGAACTACAATGAGCAGTTCTTC	CASSPLAGENYNEQFF
TRBV5-5	TRBJ1-5	once	-	TGTGCCAGCAGCTTGGTTGTAGGGGATAGCAATCAGCCCCAGCATTTT	CASSLVVGDSNQPQHF
TRBV27	TRBJ1-3	-	-	TGTGCCAGCAGTTTATCCCCGCCGACAGAGGCTGGAAACACCATATATTTT	CASSLSPPTEAGNTIYF
TRBV12-5	TRBJ1-1	once	-	TGTGCTAGTGGTTTGTTTGGTGACTATCCTAGCTCGGTCCACCTGTCCAATGAAGCTTTCTTT	CASGLFGDYPSSVHLSNEAFF
TRBV19	TRBJ1-1	-	TRBD1	TGTGCCAGTAGTTACACAGGGGGGTACGCTGAAGCTTTCTTT	CASSYTGGYAEAFF
TRBV11-2	TRBJ1-1	-	TRBD1	TGTGCCAGCAGCCCCAGATCAGGGGGATGGGAAGCTTTCTTT	CASSPRSGGWEAFF
TRBV9	TRBJ1-1	-	-	TGTGCCAGCAGCGTTGGAGGTCACACTGAAGCTTTCTTT	CASSVGGHTEAFF
TRBV15	TRBJ2-1	once	-	TGTGCCACCAGCGGCCGGGCCGGGGGCTCCTACAATGAGCAGTTCTTC	CATSGRAGGSYNEQFF